This TCR beta chain was captured in a study of T cell responses to AZD1222 COVID-19 vaccine. The study's findings and limits: Per reports, nearly half of all spike-specific TCRs target regions that are unmutated in variants.

TCRdb keeps only in-frame clones here, not all; method: immunoSEQ multiplex PCR. This sample carries roughly 120,000 clones, 70% to 90% of them seen once, and the ten largest clones take 7.7%. The CDR3 runs to 16 residues. Germline V CDR1 and CDR2: SGHNT, YYREEE (reference sequence). V was shortened by 0 bases and J by 1 base, with 12 bases between the two germline ends. A note on this clone: The target antigen is unknown.

The source was peripheral blood, collected on day 0 of AZD1222 vaccination. This TCR was sampled from an adult in good health. This sequence joins TRBV5-4 and TRBJ2-3, with a weak D call TRBD2 (6 bases). The CDR3 is CASSLGVGGGTDTQYF. Here the CDR3 DNA reads TGTGCCAGCAGCTTGGGGGTGGGGGGAGGCACAGATACGCAGTATTTT.